This TCR beta chain was sequenced for a study of human T cells and chemical hapten exposure. Study at large: All patients underwent weekly scalp dosing with diphenylcyclopropenone for the full roughly 25-week study. The study's findings and limits: A positive correlation with patch test score was found for PT1 expanded TCR counts.

Within the library, unique molecular identifiers were attached to each individual cDNA molecule. One entry per CDR3 protein results from TCRdb running MiXCR on the RACE reads. The sample includes 95,000 to 150,000 distinct CDR3 sequences, approximately 10% seen only once; the top ten take over 2%. Time point meaning: patch test 3, about 24 weeks after DPC sensitization. Treatment indicated: therapeutic diphenylcyclopropenone sensitization with weekly scalp DPC. Total RNA came from unfractionated whole blood. On this clonotype itself: Its target is not known.

Sequenced here: whole blood, sampled in connection with sensitization to the hapten diphenylcyclopropenone (DPC). The source of this sequence is a woman in her 50s with alopecia areata. Some clones in this sample may be carry-over from other donors' samples.

The chain's CDR3 is CASSFIGTSGATDTQYF. The CDR3 nucleotides read TGTGCCAGCAGTTTCATCGGGACTAGCGGGGCCACAGATACGCAGTATTTT. The chain joins TRBV12-3 or TRBV12-4 to TRBJ2-3; 13 bases match TRBD2. With V trimmed by 3 bases and J by 2 bases, 5 bases remained unmatched. This CDR3 has 17 amino acids.